This T cell receptor (beta chain) was identified during a study of blood T cells in healthy people across ages. Study-wide results and caveats: Diversity of TCR beta correlated strongly with naive T cell percentage.

The V gene's germline CDR1 is MNHNS and CDR2 SASEGT. The CDR3 spans 17 residues. V was clipped by 6 bases and J by 4 bases; unmatched bases: 14. For this clonotype: The antigen is undetermined.

Combining a sample-barcoded 5' primer with a J-beta primer mix, a second PCR ran for about 7 to 11 cycles. Every molecule of cDNA carried a tag from a template-switch adaptor with 12 random nucleotides. Via MiXCR, TCRdb re-called the 5' RACE reads, giving one row per CDR3 protein. This sample has under 2,000,000 distinct CDR3 sequences, with about 50% found just once. The chain recombines TRBV6-1 with TRBJ2-3; 9 bases align to TRBD2. Material: blood. This receptor was taken from a woman aged 40-49 years in good health. CDR3 residues: CASRTTGLAAVADTQYF. The CDR3 DNA follows: TGTGCCAGCAGGACAACGGGACTAGCCGCTGTAGCAGATACGCAGTATTTT.